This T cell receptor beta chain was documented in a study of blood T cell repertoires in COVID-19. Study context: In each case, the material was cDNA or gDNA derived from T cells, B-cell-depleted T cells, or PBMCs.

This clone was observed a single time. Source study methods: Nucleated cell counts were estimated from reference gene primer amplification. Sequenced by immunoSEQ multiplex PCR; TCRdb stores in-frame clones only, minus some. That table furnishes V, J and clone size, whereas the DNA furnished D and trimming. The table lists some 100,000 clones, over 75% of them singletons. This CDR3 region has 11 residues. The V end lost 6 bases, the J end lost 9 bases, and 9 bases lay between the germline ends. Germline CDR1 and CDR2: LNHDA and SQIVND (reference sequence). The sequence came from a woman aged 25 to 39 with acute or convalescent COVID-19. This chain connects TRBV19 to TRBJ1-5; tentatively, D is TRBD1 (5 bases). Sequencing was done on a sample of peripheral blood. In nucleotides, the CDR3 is TGTGCCAGTAGCCCCGGGGGGCCCCAGCATTTT. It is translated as CASSPGGPQHF.